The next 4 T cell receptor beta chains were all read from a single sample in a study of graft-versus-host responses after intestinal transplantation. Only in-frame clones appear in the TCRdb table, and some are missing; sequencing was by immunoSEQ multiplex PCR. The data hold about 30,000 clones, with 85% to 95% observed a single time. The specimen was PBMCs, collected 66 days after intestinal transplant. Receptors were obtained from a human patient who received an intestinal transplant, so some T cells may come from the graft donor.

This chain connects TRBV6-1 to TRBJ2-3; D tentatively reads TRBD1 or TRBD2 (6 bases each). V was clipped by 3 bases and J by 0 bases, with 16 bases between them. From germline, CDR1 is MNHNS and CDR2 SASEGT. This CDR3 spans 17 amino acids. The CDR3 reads CASSEVWGAPSTDTQYF. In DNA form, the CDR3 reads TGTGCCAGCAGTGAGGTGTGGGGGGCGCCTAGCACAGATACGCAGTATTTT.

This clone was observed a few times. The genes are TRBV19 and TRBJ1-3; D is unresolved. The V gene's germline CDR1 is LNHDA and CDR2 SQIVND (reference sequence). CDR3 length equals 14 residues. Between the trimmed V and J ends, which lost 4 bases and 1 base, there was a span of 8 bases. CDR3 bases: TGTGCCAGTAGTACGGACGGTTCTGGAAACACCATATATTTT. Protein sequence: CASSTDGSGNTIYF.

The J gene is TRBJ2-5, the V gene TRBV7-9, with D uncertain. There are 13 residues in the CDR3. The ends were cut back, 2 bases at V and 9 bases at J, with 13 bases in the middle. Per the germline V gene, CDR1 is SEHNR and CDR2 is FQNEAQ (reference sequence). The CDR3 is CASSLSRFTAQYF. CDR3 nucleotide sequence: TGTGCCAGCAGCTTATCCAGGTTCACGGCCCAGTACTTC.

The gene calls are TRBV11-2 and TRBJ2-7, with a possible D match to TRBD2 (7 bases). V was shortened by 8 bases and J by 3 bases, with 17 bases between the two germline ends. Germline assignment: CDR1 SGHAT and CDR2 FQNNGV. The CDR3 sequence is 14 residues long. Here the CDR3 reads CASSLEGGDYEQYF. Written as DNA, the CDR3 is TGTGCCAGCTCCCTCGAGGGGGGGGACTACGAGCAGTACTTC.